These 8 T cell receptor beta chains were all obtained from the same sample, sequenced in a study of T cell responses to AZD1222 COVID-19 vaccine. The assay was immunoSEQ multiplex PCR, and TCRdb's table has in-frame clones only and misses some. The sample has 100,000 to 150,000 clones; 88% are singletons. The source material was peripheral blood, sampled on day 0 of AZD1222 vaccination. The receptors shown here come from an adult in good health.

In its sample, this clone was seen once. This chain connects TRBV2 to TRBJ1-1; TRBD1 is a possible D gene (6 bases). The CDR3 sequence is 14 residues long. Germline loops: CDR1 SNHLY, CDR2 FYNNEI. V was cut by 5 bases and J by 1 base, with 11 bases left in between. Written as DNA, the CDR3 is TGTGCCAGCAGTTGGGGGGCTGGGAACACTGAAGCTTTCTTT. Protein sequence: CASSWGAGNTEAFF.

The V gene is TRBV20-1, the J gene TRBJ2-2, with 8 bases matching TRBD2. The junction had 7 bases not matched to a gene; V was cut back by 3 bases and J by 4 bases. The CDR3 covers 15 residues. Germline V gene data show CDR1 as DFQATT and CDR2 as SNEGSKA (reference sequence). In DNA, the CDR3 is TGCAGTGCTAGTTTCCGGGGGGGCGTCACCGGGGAGCTGTTTTTT. Its protein product is CSASFRGGVTGELFF.

This sequence joins TRBV11-3 and TRBJ2-1; TRBD2 aligns across 11 bases. The CDR3 has 17 residues. Looked up from germline, CDR1 is SGHNT and CDR2 is YENEEA. Trimming took 5 bases from V and 3 from J; bases not matched to a gene: 9. CDR3 nucleotide sequence: TGTGCCAGCAGCGACCTTAGCGGGAGGGTCGTCTACAATGAGCAGTTCTTC. Its protein product is CASSDLSGRVVYNEQFF.

This rearrangement joins TRBV10-3 to TRBJ1-5; perhaps TRBD1 as D (6 bases). The CDR3 is 12 amino acids. From germline, CDR1 is ENHRY and CDR2 SYGVKD. V lost 6 bases, J lost 4 bases, and 7 bases lay in between. CDR3 loop: CAIRDSNQPQHF. CDR3 DNA sequence: TGTGCCATCAGGGACAGTAATCAGCCCCAGCATTTT.

The V and J genes are TRBV18 and TRBJ2-7; 7 bases are a match to TRBD2. Per the germline V gene, CDR1 is KGHSH and CDR2 is LQKENI. There are 15 residues in the CDR3. Trimming removed 2 bases from V and 3 bases from J; junction bases left unmatched: 7. The CDR3 sequence: CASSPEAGSFYEQYF. The CDR3, as DNA: TGTGCCAGCTCACCAGAAGCGGGGTCCTTCTACGAGCAGTACTTC.

The CDR3 DNA reads TGTGCCAGCAGCTGGGGACAGGGGGCGTCCACTGAAGCTTTCTTT. This codes for CASSWGQGASTEAFF. The chain recombines TRBV5-5 with TRBJ1-1, with TRBD1 matching 12 bases. V was pared by 3 bases and J by 4 bases, with 4 bases of the junction left unmatched. CDR3 length: 15 residues. Looked up from germline, CDR1 is SGHKS and CDR2 is YYEKEE (reference sequence).

The rearrangement joins TRBV9 to TRBJ1-1; D not resolved. Trimming cost V 0 bases and J 1 base, with 10 bases left between them. The CDR3 runs to 15 residues. Germline lookup yields CDR1 SGDLS and CDR2 YYNGEE. The CDR3: CASSVGTEPNTEAFF. The CDR3 DNA is TGTGCCAGCAGCGTAGGAACAGAACCGAACACTGAAGCTTTCTTT.

This clone has only one observation. One end of the junction is discordant with germline, which a read error may explain. CDR3 DNA: TGTGCCAGCAGTCACGGACTAGACTCCCACGAGCAGTACTTC. Amino acid sequence: CASSHGLDSHEQYF. The chain uses TRBV28 and TRBJ2-7, with 7 bases matching TRBD2. The CDR3 contains 14 residues. In germline, CDR1 is MDHEN, CDR2 SYDVKM.